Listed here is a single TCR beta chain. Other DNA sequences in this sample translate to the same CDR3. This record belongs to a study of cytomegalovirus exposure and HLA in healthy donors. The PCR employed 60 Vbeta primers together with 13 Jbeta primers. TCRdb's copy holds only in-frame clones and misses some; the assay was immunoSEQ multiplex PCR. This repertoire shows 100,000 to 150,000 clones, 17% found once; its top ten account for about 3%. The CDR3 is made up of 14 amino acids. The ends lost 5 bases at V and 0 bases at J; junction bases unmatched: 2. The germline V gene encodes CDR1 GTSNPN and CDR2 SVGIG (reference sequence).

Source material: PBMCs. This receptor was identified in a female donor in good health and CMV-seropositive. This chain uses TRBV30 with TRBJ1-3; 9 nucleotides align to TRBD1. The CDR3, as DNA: TGTGCCTGGGGGACAGGGTTCTCTGGAAACACCATATATTTT. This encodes CAWGTGFSGNTIYF.